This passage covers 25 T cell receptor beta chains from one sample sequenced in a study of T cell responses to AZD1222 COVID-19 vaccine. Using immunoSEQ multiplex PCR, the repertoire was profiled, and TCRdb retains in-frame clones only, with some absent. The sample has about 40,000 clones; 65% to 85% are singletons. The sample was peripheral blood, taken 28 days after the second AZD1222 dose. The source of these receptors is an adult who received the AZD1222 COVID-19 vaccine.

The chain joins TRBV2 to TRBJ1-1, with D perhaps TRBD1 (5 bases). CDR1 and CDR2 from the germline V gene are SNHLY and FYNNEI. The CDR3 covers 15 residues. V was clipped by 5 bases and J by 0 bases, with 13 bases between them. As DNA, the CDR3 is TGTGCCAGCAGTCCCCGACAGACAATGAACACTGAAGCTTTCTTT. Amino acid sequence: CASSPRQTMNTEAFF.

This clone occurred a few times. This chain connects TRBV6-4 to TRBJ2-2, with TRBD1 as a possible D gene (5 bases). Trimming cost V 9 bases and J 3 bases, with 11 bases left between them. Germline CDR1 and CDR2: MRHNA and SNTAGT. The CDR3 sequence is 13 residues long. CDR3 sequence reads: CASSSGYTGELFF. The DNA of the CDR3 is TGTGCCAGTTCCTCAGGGTACACCGGGGAGCTGTTTTTT.

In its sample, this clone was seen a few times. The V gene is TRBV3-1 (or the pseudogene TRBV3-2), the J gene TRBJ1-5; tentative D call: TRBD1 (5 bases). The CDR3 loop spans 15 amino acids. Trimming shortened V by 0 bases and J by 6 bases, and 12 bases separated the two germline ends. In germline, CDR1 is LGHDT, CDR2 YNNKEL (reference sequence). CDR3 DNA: TGTGCCAGCAGCCAAGAGGGGGTTGGGAGTCAGCCCCAGCATTTT. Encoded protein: CASSQEGVGSQPQHF.

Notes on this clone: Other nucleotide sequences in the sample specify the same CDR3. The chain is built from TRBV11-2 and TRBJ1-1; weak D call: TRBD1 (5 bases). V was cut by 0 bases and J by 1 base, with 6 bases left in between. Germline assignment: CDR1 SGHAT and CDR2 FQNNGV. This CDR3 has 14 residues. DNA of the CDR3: TGTGCCAGCAGCTTAGATGGGGGGAACACTGAAGCTTTCTTT. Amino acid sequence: CASSLDGGNTEAFF.

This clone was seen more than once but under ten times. CDR3 sequence reads: CASSSPGGGRGTEAFF. Here the CDR3 DNA reads TGTGCCAGCAGCTCCCCCGGGGGGGGGCGAGGAACTGAAGCTTTCTTT. The rearrangement links TRBV11-2 to TRBJ1-1; D is perhaps TRBD1 (6 bases). The CDR3 covers 16 residues. With 4 bases removed from V and 5 bases from J, the gap between germline ends came to 20 bases. Germline V gene sequence: CDR1 SGHAT, CDR2 FQNNGV.

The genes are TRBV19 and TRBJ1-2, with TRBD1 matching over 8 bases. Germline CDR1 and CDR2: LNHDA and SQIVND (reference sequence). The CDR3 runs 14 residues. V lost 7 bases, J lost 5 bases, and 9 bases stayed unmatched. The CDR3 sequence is CASNTGTGGYGYTF. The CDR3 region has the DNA TGTGCCAGTAACACCGGGACAGGCGGGTATGGCTACACCTTC.

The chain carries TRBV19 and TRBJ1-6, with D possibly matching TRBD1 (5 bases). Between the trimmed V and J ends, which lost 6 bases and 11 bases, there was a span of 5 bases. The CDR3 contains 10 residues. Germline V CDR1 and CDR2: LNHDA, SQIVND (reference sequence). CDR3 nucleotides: TGTGCCAGTAGGGGGCCACCCCTCCACTTT. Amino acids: CASRGPPLHF.

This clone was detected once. CDR3 nucleotide sequence: TGTGCCAGCGGACAGTCAAATTCACCCCTCCACTTT. This translates into CASGQSNSPLHF. This chain uses TRBV5-4 with TRBJ1-6; D is perhaps TRBD1 (6 bases). Germline V gene data show CDR1 as SGHNT and CDR2 as YYREEE (reference sequence). The CDR3 contains 12 residues. Deletions cut 7 bases from V and 7 bases from J, with 9 bases between.

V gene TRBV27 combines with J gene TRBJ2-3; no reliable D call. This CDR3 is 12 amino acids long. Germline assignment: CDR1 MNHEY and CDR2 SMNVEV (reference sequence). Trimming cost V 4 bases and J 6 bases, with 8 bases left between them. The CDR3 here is CASSYGVDTQYF. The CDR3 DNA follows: TGTGCCAGCAGTTATGGTGTTGATACGCAGTATTTT.

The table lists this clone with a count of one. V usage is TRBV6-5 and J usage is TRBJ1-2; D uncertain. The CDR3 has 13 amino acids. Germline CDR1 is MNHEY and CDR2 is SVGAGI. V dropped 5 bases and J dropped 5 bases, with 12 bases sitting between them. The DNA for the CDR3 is TGTGCCAGCAGTCCCTCGATAGTGTATGGCTACACCTTC. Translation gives CASSPSIVYGYTF.

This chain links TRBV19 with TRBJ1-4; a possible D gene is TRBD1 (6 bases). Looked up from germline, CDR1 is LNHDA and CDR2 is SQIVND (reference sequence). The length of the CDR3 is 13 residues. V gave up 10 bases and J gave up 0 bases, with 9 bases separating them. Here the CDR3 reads CATQGPTNEKLFF. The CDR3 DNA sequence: TGTGCCACCCAGGGGCCAACTAATGAAAAACTGTTTTTT.

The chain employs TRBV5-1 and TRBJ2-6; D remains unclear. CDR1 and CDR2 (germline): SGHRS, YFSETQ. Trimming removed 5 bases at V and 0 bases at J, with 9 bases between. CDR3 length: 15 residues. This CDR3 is CASSMSLSGANVLTF. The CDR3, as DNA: TGCGCCAGCAGTATGTCTCTCTCTGGGGCCAACGTCCTGACTTTC.

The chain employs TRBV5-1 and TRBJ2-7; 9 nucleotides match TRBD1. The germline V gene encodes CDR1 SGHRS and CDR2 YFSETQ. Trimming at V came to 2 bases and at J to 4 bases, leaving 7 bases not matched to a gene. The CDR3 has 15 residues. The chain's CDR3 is CASSLGQGTVYEQYF. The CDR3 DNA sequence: TGCGCCAGCAGCTTAGGACAGGGGACCGTATACGAGCAGTACTTC.

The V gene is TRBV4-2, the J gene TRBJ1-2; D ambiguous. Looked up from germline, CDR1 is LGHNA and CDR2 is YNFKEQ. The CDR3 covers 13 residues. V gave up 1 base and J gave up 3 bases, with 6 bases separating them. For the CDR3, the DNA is TGTGCCAGCAGCCAAGGCACCGACTATGGCTACACCTTC. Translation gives CASSQGTDYGYTF.

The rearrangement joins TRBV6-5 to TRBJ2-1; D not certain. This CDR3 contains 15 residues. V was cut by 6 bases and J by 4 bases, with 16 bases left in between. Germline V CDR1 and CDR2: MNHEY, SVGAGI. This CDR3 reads CASRLALDRYNEQFF. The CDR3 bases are TGTGCCAGCAGATTGGCTTTAGACCGTTACAATGAGCAGTTCTTC.

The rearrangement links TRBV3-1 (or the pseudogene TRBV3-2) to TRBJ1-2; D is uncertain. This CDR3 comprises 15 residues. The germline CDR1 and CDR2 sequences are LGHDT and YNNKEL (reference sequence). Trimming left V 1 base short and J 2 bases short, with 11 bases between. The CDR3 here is CASSQAMGSNYGYTF. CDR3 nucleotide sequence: TGTGCCAGCAGCCAAGCCATGGGGTCGAACTATGGCTACACCTTC.

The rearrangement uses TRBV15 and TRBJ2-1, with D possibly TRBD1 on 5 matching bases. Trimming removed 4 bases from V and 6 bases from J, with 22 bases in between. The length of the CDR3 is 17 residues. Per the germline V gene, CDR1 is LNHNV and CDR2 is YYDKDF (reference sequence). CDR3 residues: CATSTPSRGRLSNEQFF. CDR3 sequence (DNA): TGTGCCACCAGCACCCCTTCTAGGGGTAGGCTTAGCAATGAGCAGTTCTTC.

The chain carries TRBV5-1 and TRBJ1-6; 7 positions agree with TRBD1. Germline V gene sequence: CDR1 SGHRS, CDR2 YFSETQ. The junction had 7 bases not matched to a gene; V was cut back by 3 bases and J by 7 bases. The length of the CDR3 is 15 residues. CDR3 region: CASSSGGQGNSPLHF. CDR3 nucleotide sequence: TGCGCCAGCAGCTCAGGGGGGCAGGGGAATTCACCCCTCCACTTT.

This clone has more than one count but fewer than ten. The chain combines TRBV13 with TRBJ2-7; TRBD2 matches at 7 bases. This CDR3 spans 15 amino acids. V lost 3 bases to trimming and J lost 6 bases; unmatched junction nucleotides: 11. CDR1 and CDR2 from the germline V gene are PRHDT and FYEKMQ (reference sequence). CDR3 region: CASSFGGITLREQYF. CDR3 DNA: TGTGCCAGCAGCTTCGGGGGGATCACTTTACGCGAGCAGTACTTC.

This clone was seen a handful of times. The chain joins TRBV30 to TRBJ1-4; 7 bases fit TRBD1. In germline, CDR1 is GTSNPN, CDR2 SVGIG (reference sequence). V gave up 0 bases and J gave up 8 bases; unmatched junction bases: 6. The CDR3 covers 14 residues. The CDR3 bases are TGTGCCTGGAGTGTAGACAGGGTAGGCGAAAAACTGTTTTTT. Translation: CAWSVDRVGEKLFF.

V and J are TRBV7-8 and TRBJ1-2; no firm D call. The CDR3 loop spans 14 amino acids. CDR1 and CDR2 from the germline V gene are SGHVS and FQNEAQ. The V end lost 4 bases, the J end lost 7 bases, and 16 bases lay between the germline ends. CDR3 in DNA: TGTGCCAGCAGCTCCAACGTCCCCCTCCTTGGCTACACCTTC. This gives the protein CASSSNVPLLGYTF.

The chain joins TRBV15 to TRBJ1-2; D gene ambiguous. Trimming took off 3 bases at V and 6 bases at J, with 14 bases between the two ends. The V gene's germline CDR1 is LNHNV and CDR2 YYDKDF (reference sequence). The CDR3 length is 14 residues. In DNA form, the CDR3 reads TGTGCCACCAGCAGGCCAGAAGGGTGGGATGGCTACACCTTC. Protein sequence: CATSRPEGWDGYTF.

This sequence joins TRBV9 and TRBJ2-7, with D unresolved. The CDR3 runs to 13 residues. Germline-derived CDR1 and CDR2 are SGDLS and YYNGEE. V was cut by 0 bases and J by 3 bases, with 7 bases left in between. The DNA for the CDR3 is TGTGCCAGCAGCGTAGACCAAAACTACGAGCAGTACTTC. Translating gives CASSVDQNYEQYF.

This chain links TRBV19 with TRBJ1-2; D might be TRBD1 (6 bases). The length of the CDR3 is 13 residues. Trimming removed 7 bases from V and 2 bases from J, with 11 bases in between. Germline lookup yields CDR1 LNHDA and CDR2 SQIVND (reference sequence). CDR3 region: CASKQGRNYGYTF. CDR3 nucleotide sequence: TGTGCCAGTAAACAGGGACGGAACTATGGCTACACCTTC.

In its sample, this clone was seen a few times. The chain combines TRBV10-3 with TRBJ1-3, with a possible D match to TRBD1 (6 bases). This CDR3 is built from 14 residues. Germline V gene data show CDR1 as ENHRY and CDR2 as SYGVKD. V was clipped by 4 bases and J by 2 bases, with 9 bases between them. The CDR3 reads CAISVGGTGNTIYF. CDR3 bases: TGTGCCATCAGTGTAGGGGGGACTGGAAACACCATATATTTT.